This T cell receptor (beta chain) was sequenced for a study of CD8+CD57+ T cells in acquired aplastic anemia. All sequencing subjects had displayed CD8+CD57+ cell expansion on flow cytometry. All patients had severe acquired aplastic anemia. The CDR3 has 14 amino acids. Trimming took 3 bases from V and 6 from J, leaving 11 bases between them. In germline, CDR1 is SNHLY, CDR2 FYNNEI. Genomic DNA constituted the template upon which TCR beta VDJ and CDR3 profiling was performed. TCRdb itself ran the reads through MiXCR, one entry per CDR3 protein. The data contain about 180,000 distinct CDR3 sequences, approximately 48% of them singletons.

Material for sequencing was sorted CD4+, CD8+, or CD8+CD57+ T cells (not recorded which) from PBMCs. This clonotype was obtained from a human donor with aplastic anemia. The J gene is TRBJ2-2, the V gene TRBV2; D is tentatively TRBD1 or TRBD2 (6 bases each). CDR3 nucleotides: TGTGCCAGCAGTGAGAGGGGGGCGTCCGGGGAGCTGTTTTTT. Translation gives CASSERGASGELFF. Full variable domain (remainder filled in from reference TRBV2 and TRBJ2-2): EPEVTQTPSHQVTQMGQEVILRCVPISNHLYFYWYRQILGQKVEFLVSFYNNEISEKSEIFDDQFSVERPDGSNFTLKIRSTKLEDSAMYFCASSERGASGELFFGEGSRLTVL.